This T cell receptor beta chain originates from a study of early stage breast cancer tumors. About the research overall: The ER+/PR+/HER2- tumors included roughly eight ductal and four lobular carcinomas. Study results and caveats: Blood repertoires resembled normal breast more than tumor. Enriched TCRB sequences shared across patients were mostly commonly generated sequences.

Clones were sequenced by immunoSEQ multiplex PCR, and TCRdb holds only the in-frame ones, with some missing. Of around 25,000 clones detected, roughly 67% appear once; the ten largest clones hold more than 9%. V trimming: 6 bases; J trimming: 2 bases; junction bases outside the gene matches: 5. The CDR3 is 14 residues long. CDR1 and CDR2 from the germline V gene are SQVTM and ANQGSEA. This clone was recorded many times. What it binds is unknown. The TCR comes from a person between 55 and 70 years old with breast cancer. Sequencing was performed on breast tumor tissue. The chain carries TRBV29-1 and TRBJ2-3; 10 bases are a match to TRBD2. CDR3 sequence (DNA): TGCAGCGTCCTGGGACTAGCGTTCACAGATACGCAGTATTTT. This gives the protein CSVLGLAFTDTQYF.